This T cell receptor beta chain emerged from a study of persistence of HIV-infected CD4 T cells. Study conclusions and caveats: Proviral oligoclonality tracked with TCR oligoclonality within the same sorted cells.

With respect to this clone: Its antigen remains unidentified.

Germline-derived CDR1 and CDR2 are MGHDK and SYGVNS. The V gene lost 7 bases and the J gene lost 3 bases, with 5 bases spanning the gap. This CDR3 has 11 residues. Cells were stimulated with overlapping HIV-1 Gag 15-mer peptides. Sorted nonresponding memory CD4+ T cells were CD40L-negative, CD69-negative, CD45RO-high. The libraries were made with immunoSEQ version 4 in survey mode. Assay used: immunoSEQ multiplex PCR; TCRdb lists only in-frame clones, some missing. The sample includes approximately 34,000 clones, roughly 82% of them seen just once. The specimen was CD4+ T cells sorted from PBMCs after 18-hour stimulation, collected from a patient who received antiretroviral therapy. This chain uses TRBV25-1 with TRBJ2-3; no firm D call. The sequence was obtained from an adult woman with HIV who was CMV-seropositive. The CDR3 is CASKQTDTQYF. The CDR3 DNA follows: TGTGCCAGCAAACAGACAGATACGCAGTATTTT.